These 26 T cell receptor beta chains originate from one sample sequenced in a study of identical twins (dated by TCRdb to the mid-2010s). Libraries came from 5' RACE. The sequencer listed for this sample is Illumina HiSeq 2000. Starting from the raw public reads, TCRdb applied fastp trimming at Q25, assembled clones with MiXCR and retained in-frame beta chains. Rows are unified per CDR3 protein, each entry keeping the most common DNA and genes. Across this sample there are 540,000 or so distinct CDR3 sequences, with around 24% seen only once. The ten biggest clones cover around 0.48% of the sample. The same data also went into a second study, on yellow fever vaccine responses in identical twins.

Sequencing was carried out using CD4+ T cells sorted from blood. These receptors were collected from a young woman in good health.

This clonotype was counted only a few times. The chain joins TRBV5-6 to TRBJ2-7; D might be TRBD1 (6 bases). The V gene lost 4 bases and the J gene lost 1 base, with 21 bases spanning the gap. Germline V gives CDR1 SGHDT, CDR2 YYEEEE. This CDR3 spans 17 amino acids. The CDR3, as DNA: TGTGCCAGCAGCCCCGGGACAAGGGACGTTAGGTCCTACGAGCAGTACGTC. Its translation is CASSPGTRDVRSYEQYV.

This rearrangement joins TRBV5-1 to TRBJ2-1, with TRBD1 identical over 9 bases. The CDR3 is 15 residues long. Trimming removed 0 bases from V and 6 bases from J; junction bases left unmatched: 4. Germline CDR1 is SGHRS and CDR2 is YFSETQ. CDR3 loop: CASSLDGTGINEQFF. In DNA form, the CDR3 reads TGCGCCAGCAGCTTGGACGGGACAGGGATCAATGAGCAGTTCTTC.

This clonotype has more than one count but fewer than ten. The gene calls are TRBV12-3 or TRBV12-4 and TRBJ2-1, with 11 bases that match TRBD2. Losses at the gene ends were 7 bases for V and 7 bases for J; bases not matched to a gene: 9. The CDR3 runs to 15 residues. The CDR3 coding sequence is TGTGCCAGCACCCTTAGCGGGAGGGCCTTAAATGAGCAGTTCTTC. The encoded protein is CASTLSGRALNEQFF.

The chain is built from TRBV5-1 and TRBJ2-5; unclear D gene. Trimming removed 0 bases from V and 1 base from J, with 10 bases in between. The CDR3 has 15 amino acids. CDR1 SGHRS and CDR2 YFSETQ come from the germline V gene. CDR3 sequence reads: CASSLGASPQETQYF. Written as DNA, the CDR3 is TGCGCCAGCAGCTTGGGGGCCAGCCCCCAAGAGACCCAGTACTTC.

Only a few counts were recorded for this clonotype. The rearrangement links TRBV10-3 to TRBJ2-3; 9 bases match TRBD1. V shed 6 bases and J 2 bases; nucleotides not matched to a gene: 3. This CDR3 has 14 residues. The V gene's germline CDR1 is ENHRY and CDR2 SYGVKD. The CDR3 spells CAISLQGATDTQYF. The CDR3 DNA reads TGTGCCATCAGCTTACAGGGGGCCACAGATACGCAGTATTTT.

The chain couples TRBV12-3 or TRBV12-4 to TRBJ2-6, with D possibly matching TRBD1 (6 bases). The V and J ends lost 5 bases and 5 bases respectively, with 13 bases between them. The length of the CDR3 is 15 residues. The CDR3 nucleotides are TGTGCCAGCAGTCTTCAGGGGAAGTGGGCCAACGTCCTGACTTTC. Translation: CASSLQGKWANVLTF.

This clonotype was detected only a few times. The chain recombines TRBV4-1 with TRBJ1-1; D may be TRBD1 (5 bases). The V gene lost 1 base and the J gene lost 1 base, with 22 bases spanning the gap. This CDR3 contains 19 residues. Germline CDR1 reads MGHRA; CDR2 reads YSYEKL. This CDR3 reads CASSQGPGAGYLTNTEAFF. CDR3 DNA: TGCGCCAGCAGCCAAGGCCCCGGGGCCGGATACCTCACGAACACTGAAGCTTTCTTT.

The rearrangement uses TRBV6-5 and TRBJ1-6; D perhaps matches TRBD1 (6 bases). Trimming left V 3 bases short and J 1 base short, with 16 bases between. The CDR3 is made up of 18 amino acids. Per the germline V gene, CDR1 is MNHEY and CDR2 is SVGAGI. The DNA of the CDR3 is TGTGCCAGCAGTTATTTTAAGGGGGATTTTTCCTATAATTCACCCCTCCACTTT. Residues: CASSYFKGDFSYNSPLHF.

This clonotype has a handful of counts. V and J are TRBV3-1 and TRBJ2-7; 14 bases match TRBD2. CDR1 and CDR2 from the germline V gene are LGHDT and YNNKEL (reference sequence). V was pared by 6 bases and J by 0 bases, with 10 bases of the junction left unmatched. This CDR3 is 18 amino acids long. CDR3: CASRPGLAGGLSSYEQYF. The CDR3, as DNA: TGTGCCAGCAGGCCTGGACTAGCGGGAGGCCTGAGCTCCTACGAGCAGTACTTC.

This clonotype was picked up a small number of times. CDR3 sequence reads: CASSRGTGPEQFF. CDR3 in DNA: TGTGCCAGCAGCCGCGGGACAGGCCCTGAGCAGTTCTTC. The J gene is TRBJ2-1, the V gene TRBV12-3 or TRBV12-4; TRBD1 matches at 8 bases. The CDR3 runs 13 residues. V dropped 6 bases and J dropped 9; count of bases not matched to a gene: 7.

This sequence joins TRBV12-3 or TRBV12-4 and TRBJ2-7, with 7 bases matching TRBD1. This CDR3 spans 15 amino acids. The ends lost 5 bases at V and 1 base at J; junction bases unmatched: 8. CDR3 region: CASSPTGSPSYEQYV. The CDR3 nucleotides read TGTGCCAGCAGTCCGACAGGGTCCCCGTCCTACGAGCAGTACGTC.

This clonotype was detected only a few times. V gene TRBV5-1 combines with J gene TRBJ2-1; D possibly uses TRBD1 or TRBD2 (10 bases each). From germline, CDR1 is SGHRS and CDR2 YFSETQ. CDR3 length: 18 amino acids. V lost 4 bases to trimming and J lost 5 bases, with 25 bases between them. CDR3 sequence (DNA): TGCGCCAGCAGCCAACCGGGACAGGGGCTAGCGGGAGACAATGAGCAGTTCTTC. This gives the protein CASSQPGQGLAGDNEQFF.

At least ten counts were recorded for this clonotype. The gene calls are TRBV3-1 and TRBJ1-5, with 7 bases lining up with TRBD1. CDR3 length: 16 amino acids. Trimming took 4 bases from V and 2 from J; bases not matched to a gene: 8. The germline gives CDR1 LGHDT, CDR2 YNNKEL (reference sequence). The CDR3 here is CASSLRAGGGNQPQHF. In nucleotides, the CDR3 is TGTGCCAGCAGCCTAAGGGCAGGGGGGGGCAATCAGCCCCAGCATTTT.

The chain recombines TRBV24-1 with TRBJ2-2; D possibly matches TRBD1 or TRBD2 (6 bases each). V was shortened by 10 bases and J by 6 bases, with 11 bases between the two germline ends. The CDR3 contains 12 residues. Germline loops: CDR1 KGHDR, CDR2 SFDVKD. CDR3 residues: CATGGNPGELFF. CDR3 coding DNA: TGTGCCACGGGGGGCAATCCCGGGGAGCTGTTTTTT.

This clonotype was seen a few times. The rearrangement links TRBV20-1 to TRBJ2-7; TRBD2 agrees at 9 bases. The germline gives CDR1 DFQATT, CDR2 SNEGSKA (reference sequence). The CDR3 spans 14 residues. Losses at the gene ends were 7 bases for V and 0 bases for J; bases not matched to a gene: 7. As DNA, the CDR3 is TGCAGTGTCTTAGCGGGAGAAAGCTCCTACGAGCAGTACTTC. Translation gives CSVLAGESSYEQYF.

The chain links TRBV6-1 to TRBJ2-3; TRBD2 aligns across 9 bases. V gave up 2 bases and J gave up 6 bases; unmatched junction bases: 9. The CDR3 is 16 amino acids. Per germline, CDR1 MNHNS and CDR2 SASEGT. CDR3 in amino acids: CASSEWGSGRGDTQYF. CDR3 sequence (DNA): TGTGCCAGCAGTGAATGGGGTAGCGGGAGAGGCGATACGCAGTATTTT.

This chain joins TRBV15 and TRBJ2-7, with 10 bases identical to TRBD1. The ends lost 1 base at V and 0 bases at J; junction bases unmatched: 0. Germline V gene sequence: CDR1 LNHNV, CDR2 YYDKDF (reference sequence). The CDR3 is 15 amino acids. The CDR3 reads CATSRGTGGSYEQYV. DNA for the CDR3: TGTGCCACCAGCAGAGGGACAGGGGGCTCCTACGAGCAGTACGTC.

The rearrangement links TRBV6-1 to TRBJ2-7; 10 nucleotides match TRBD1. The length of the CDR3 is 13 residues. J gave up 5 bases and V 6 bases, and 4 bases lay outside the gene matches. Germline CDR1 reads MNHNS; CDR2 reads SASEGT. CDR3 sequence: CASRTGGSHEQYF. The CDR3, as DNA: TGTGCCAGCAGGACAGGGGGCAGTCACGAGCAGTACTTC.

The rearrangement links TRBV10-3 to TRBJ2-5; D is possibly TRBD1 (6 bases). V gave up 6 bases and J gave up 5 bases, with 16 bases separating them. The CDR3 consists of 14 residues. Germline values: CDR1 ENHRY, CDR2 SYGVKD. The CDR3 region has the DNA TGTGCCATCAGCTACCAGGGGCCCCACGAGACCCAGTACTTC. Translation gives CAISYQGPHETQYF.

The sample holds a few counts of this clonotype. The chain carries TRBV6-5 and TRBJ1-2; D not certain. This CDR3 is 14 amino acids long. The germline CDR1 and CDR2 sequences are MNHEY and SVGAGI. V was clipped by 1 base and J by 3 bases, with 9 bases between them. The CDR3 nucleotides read TGTGCCAGCAGTTACTTGGGAAAGGACTATGGCTACACCTTC. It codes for CASSYLGKDYGYTF.

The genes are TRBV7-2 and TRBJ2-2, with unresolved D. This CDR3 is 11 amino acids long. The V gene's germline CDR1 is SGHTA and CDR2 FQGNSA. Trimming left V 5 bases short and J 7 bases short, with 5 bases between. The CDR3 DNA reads TGTGCCAGCAGCGCCCGCGGGGAGCTGTTTTTT. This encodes CASSARGELFF.

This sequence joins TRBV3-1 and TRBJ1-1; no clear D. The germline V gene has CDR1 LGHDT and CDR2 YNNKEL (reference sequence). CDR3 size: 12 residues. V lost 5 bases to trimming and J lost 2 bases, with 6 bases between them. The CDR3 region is CASSSTNTEAFF. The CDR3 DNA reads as TGTGCCAGCAGCTCCACCAACACTGAAGCTTTCTTT.

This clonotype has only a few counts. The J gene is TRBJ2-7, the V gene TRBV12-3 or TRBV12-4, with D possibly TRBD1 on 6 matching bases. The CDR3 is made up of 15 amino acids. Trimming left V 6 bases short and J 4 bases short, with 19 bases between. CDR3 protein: CASSQITGTLYEQYF. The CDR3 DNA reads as TGTGCCAGCAGCCAAATTACAGGGACCCTATACGAGCAGTACTTC.

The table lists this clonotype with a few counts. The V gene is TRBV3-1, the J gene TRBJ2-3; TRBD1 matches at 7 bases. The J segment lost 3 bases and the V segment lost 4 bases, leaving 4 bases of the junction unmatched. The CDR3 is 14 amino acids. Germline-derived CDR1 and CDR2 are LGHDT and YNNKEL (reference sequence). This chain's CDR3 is CASSRKGATDTQYF. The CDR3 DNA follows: TGTGCCAGCAGCCGAAAGGGGGCTACAGATACGCAGTATTTT.

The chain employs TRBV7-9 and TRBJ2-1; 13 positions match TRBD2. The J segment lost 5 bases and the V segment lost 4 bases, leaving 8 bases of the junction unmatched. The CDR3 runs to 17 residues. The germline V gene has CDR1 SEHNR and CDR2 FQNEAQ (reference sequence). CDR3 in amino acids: CASSSGLAGASNNEQFF. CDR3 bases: TGTGCCAGCAGCTCAGGACTAGCGGGAGCTTCAAACAATGAGCAGTTCTTC.

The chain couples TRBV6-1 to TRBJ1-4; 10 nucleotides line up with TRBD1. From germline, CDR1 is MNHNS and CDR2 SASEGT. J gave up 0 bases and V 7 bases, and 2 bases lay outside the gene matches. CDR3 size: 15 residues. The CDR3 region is CASTGTGATNEKLFF. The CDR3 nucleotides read TGTGCCAGCACCGGGACAGGGGCAACTAATGAAAAACTGTTTTTT.